These T cell receptor beta chains were read from a single sample in a study of identical twins. TCRdb reprocessed the 5' RACE reads with MiXCR, giving one entry per CDR3 protein. The table shows hundreds of thousands of distinct CDR3 sequences, with about 12% occurring only once. Separately, the same data were catalogued under a study of yellow fever vaccine responses in identical twins.

The sequenced sample consisted of PBMCs. These TCRs come from a woman younger than 35 in good health. CDR3s include the opening cysteine and the closing phenylalanine or tryptophan. A D gene is named only where the DNA matches it firmly. Size is omitted from some rows. Given values are once, few, many or a class for expanded clones.

clone_size: few; v_call: TRBV5-6; d_call: .; j_call: TRBJ2-3; cdr3_aa: CASSFRQAPPTDTQYF; cdr3_nt: TGTGCCAGCAGCTTCAGGCAGGCCCCCCCCACAGATACGCAGTATTTT
clone_size: .; v_call: TRBV2; d_call: TRBD2; j_call: TRBJ2-1; cdr3_aa: CASSQKPGGGDHEQFF; cdr3_nt: TGTGCCAGCAGTCAAAAACCGGGAGGGGGTGACCATGAGCAGTTCTTC
clone_size: few; v_call: TRBV9; d_call: TRBD2; j_call: TRBJ2-3; cdr3_aa: CASSPWEGRWADTQYF; cdr3_nt: TGTGCCAGCAGCCCGTGGGAGGGGAGGTGGGCAGATACGCAGTATTTT
clone_size: .; v_call: TRBV20-1; d_call: TRBD2; j_call: TRBJ2-7; cdr3_aa: CSAETAGTSGRYEQYF; cdr3_nt: TGCAGTGCTGAAACGGCCGGGACTAGCGGGAGGTACGAGCAGTACTTC
clone_size: few; v_call: TRBV7-8; d_call: .; j_call: TRBJ2-7; cdr3_aa: CASSLELLYEQYF; cdr3_nt: TGTGCCAGCAGCTTAGAATTACTCTACGAGCAGTACTTC
clone_size: few; v_call: TRBV5-1; d_call: TRBD1; j_call: TRBJ2-7; cdr3_aa: CASSLVGAAGGSYEQYF; cdr3_nt: TGCGCCAGCAGCTTGGTAGGCGCGGCAGGGGGCTCCTACGAGCAGTACTTC
clone_size: .; v_call: TRBV12-3/TRBV12-4; d_call: .; j_call: TRBJ1-4; cdr3_aa: CASGKGGTFNENLFF; cdr3_nt: TGTGCCAGCGGGAAGGGGGGCACCTTTAATGAAAATCTGTTTTTT
clone_size: few; v_call: TRBV20-1; d_call: .; j_call: TRBJ1-2; cdr3_aa: CSARNPANYGYTF; cdr3_nt: TGCAGTGCTAGAAATCCGGCTAACTATGGCTACACCTTC
clone_size: .; v_call: TRBV20-1; d_call: .; j_call: TRBJ2-3; cdr3_aa: CSARDQWKPSTDTQYF; cdr3_nt: TGCAGTGCTAGAGATCAGTGGAAGCCTAGCACAGATACGCAGTATTTT
clone_size: .; v_call: TRBV20-1; d_call: .; j_call: TRBJ2-3; cdr3_aa: CSARPRGGVTDTQYF; cdr3_nt: TGCAGTGCTAGACCGAGAGGTGGGGTAACAGATACGCAGTATTTT
clone_size: .; v_call: TRBV11-1; d_call: TRBD1; j_call: TRBJ2-4; cdr3_aa: CASSKGTVHGELAKNIQYF; cdr3_nt: TGTGCCAGCAGCAAGGGGACAGTTCATGGGGAACTAGCCAAAAACATTCAGTACTTC
clone_size: .; v_call: TRBV4-1; d_call: .; j_call: TRBJ2-4; cdr3_aa: CASSRKGDGDLAKNIQYF; cdr3_nt: TGCGCCAGCAGCCGGAAGGGGGATGGAGATCTAGCCAAAAACATTCAGTACTTC
clone_size: many; v_call: TRBV10-1; d_call: TRBD2; j_call: TRBJ2-7; cdr3_aa: CASSEAGTLEQYF; cdr3_nt: TGCGCCAGCAGTGAAGCGGGAACCCTTGAGCAGTACTTC
clone_size: few; v_call: TRBV20-1; d_call: .; j_call: TRBJ2-5; cdr3_aa: CSAPEREETQYF; cdr3_nt: TGCAGTGCTCCAGAACGAGAGGAGACCCAGTACTTC
clone_size: many; v_call: TRBV6-1; d_call: TRBD2; j_call: TRBJ2-1; cdr3_aa: CASSWTSGDYNEQFF; cdr3_nt: TGTGCCAGCTCCTGGACTAGCGGGGACTACAATGAGCAGTTCTTC
clone_size: .; v_call: TRBV24-1; d_call: .; j_call: TRBJ2-2; cdr3_aa: CATSDTNTGELFF; cdr3_nt: TGTGCCACCAGTGATACGAACACCGGGGAGCTGTTTTTT
clone_size: few; v_call: TRBV5-5; d_call: .; j_call: TRBJ2-7; cdr3_aa: CASSDDPYEQYF; cdr3_nt: TGTGCCAGCTCCGACGATCCCTACGAGCAGTACTTC
clone_size: many; v_call: TRBV29-1; d_call: .; j_call: TRBJ1-1; cdr3_aa: CSVVGQIWPEAFF; cdr3_nt: TGCAGCGTTGTTGGGCAGATTTGGCCTGAAGCTTTCTTT
clone_size: few; v_call: TRBV7-8; d_call: TRBD1; j_call: TRBJ1-5; cdr3_aa: CASSLLDRGYQPQHF; cdr3_nt: TGTGCCAGCAGCTTACTAGACAGGGGCTATCAGCCCCAGCATTTT
clone_size: .; v_call: TRBV13; d_call: TRBD1; j_call: TRBJ2-4; cdr3_aa: CASSLRGDRYFQNIQYF; cdr3_nt: TGTGCCAGCAGCTTAAGGGGGGACAGGTATTTCCAAAACATTCAGTACTTC
clone_size: .; v_call: TRBV28; d_call: TRBD2; j_call: TRBJ2-5; cdr3_aa: CASSTTSGPRRETPYF; cdr3_nt: TGTGCCAGCAGTACGACTAGCGGGCCTAGGAGGGAGACCCCGTACTTC
clone_size: few; v_call: TRBV29-1; d_call: .; j_call: TRBJ2-3; cdr3_aa: CSVEGLGVTQYF; cdr3_nt: TGCAGCGTTGAAGGGCTTGGGGTAACGCAGTATTTT
clone_size: .; v_call: TRBV20-1; d_call: .; j_call: TRBJ2-1; cdr3_aa: CSARSSMGYNEQFF; cdr3_nt: TGCAGTGCTAGATCTAGCATGGGATACAATGAGCAGTTCTTC
clone_size: few; v_call: TRBV20-1; d_call: TRBD2; j_call: TRBJ2-1; cdr3_aa: CSARDGRTSGRANEQFF; cdr3_nt: TGCAGTGCTAGAGATGGGAGGACTAGCGGGAGGGCCAATGAGCAGTTCTTC
clone_size: few; v_call: TRBV6-5; d_call: .; j_call: TRBJ2-3; cdr3_aa: CASSYRTSTDTQYF; cdr3_nt: TGTGCCAGCAGTTACAGGACTAGCACAGATACGCAGTATTTT
clone_size: few; v_call: TRBV5-1; d_call: .; j_call: TRBJ1-6; cdr3_aa: CASSLDGQGNSPLHF; cdr3_nt: TGCGCCAGCAGCTTGGACGGACAAGGCAATTCACCCCTCCACTTT
clone_size: .; v_call: TRBV7-6; d_call: TRBD1; j_call: TRBJ2-7; cdr3_aa: CASSSWGQGLYEQYF; cdr3_nt: TGTGCCAGCAGCTCCTGGGGACAGGGGCTATACGAGCAGTACTTC
clone_size: .; v_call: TRBV7-9; d_call: .; j_call: TRBJ2-1; cdr3_aa: CASSPVGLSSYNEQFF; cdr3_nt: TGTGCCAGCAGCCCAGTGGGACTGAGCTCCTACAATGAGCAGTTCTTC
clone_size: .; v_call: TRBV12-3/TRBV12-4; d_call: .; j_call: TRBJ2-3; cdr3_aa: CASSLGGVGGTDTQYF; cdr3_nt: TGTGCCAGCAGTTTAGGGGGGGTGGGGGGCACAGATACGCAGTATTTT